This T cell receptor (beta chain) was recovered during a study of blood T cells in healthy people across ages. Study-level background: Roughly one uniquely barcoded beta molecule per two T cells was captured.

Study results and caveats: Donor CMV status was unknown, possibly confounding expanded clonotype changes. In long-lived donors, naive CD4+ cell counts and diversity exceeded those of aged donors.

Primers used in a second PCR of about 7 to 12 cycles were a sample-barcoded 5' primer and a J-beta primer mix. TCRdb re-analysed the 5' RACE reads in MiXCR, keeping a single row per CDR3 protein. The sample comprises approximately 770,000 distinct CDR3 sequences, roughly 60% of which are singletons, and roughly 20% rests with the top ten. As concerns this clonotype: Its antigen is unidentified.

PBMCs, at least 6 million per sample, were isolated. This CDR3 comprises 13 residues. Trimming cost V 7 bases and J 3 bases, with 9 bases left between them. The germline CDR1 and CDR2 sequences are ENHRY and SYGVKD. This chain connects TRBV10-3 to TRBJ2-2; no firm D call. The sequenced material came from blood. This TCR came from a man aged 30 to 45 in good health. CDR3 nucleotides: TGTGCCATCAACGACGGATACACCGGGGAGCTGTTTTTT. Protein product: CAINDGYTGELFF.